These 19 T cell receptor beta chains were sequenced from one sample in a study of cytomegalovirus exposure and HLA in healthy donors. The PCR made use of 60 Vbeta and 13 Jbeta primers. The method was immunoSEQ multiplex PCR; TCRdb's version includes in-frame clones alone and lacks a portion of them. The sample yields about 160,000 clones, about four fifths seen once. Sequenced: PBMCs. These receptors all come from a man aged 25-40 years in good health and CMV-seronegative.

This sequence joins TRBV28 and TRBJ2-7; D is undetermined. The V gene lost 6 bases and the J gene lost 3 bases, with 9 bases spanning the gap. CDR1 and CDR2 from the germline V gene are MDHEN and SYDVKM. CDR3 length equals 12 residues. The CDR3 nucleotides read TGTGCCAGCAGGAGGAACCTCTACGAGCAGTACTTC. It translates to CASRRNLYEQYF.

The chain combines TRBV18 with TRBJ1-4, with TRBD1 identical over 7 bases. Germline V gene sequence: CDR1 KGHSH, CDR2 LQKENI. CDR3 length: 16 residues. J gave up 4 bases and V 3 bases, and 8 bases lay outside the gene matches. CDR3 residues: CASSPQKGQINEKLFF. DNA for the CDR3: TGTGCCAGCTCACCTCAAAAGGGACAGATTAATGAAAAACTGTTTTTT.

The chain is built from TRBV9 and TRBJ1-1; D is perhaps TRBD1 (5 bases). Germline assignment: CDR1 SGDLS and CDR2 YYNGEE. Trimming left V 4 bases short and J 7 bases short, with 17 bases between. The CDR3 runs 14 residues. DNA for the CDR3: TGTGCCAGCAGCCCTGGGCGGGGCGGTTATGAAGCTTTCTTT. Its protein product is CASSPGRGGYEAFF.

The J gene is TRBJ1-6, the V gene TRBV6-1; the D is unclear. This CDR3 region has 15 residues. The ends were cut back, 6 bases at V and 0 bases at J, with 9 bases in the middle. Germline-derived CDR1 and CDR2 are MNHNS and SASEGT. The CDR3 region has the DNA TGTGCCAGCAGGGAGGAAGGCTCCTATAATTCACCCCTCCACTTT. Its translation is CASREEGSYNSPLHF.

This chain joins TRBV5-1 and TRBJ1-2; 9 bases align to TRBD1. J lost 6 bases, V lost 0 bases, and 9 bases had no gene match. Germline V lookup: CDR1 SGHRS, CDR2 YFSETQ. The CDR3 has 16 amino acids. DNA for the CDR3: TGCGCCAGCAGCTTGGGGGGACAGGGTGGTTGGAATGGCTACACCTTC. Amino acids: CASSLGGQGGWNGYTF.

The rearrangement uses TRBV30 and TRBJ1-1; TRBD1 matches 7 bases. Germline lookup yields CDR1 GTSNPN and CDR2 SVGIG (reference sequence). The V segment lost 4 bases and the J segment 2 bases; nucleotides outside the gene matches: 1. This CDR3 has 12 amino acids. DNA for the CDR3: TGTGCCTGGACAGGGGGTAACACTGAAGCTTTCTTT. This sequence encodes CAWTGGNTEAFF.

This rearrangement joins TRBV5-4 to TRBJ1-2, with 8 bases that match TRBD1. CDR1 is SGHNT, CDR2 YYREEE, per germline (reference sequence). With 1 base clipped from V and 7 bases from J, the junction kept 12 bases outside the gene matches. The CDR3 has 16 amino acids. The CDR3 bases are TGTGCCAGCAGCTTGAGGGCCCGGACAGGGTCTTTTGGCTACACCTTC. Protein sequence: CASSLRARTGSFGYTF.

A remark on this clone: The germline gene is not matched at one end of the junction; a read error may be the cause. The chain combines TRBV10-3 with TRBJ1-2, with D maybe TRBD1 (5 bases). Germline CDR1 reads ENHRY; CDR2 reads SYGVKD. This CDR3 is built from 13 residues. The CDR3 region is CASSEMSRDGYTF. As DNA, the CDR3 is TGTGCCAGCAGTGAAATGAGCAGGGATGGCTACACCTTC.

DNA of the CDR3: TGTGCCAGCAGTGAAAAGGCGGCGGGAAATCAGCCCCAGCATTTT. Its protein product is CASSEKAAGNQPQHF. The rearrangement joins TRBV2 to TRBJ1-5; no clear D gene. The CDR3 consists of 15 residues. Germline V CDR1 and CDR2: SNHLY, FYNNEI. V lost 2 bases to trimming and J lost 4 bases, with 12 bases between them.

The chain carries TRBV4-1 and TRBJ2-7, with 7 bases identical to TRBD2. The V gene end was trimmed by 0 bases and the J gene end by 2 bases; junction bases not matched to a gene: 4. This CDR3 is built from 15 residues. Germline V CDR1 and CDR2: MGHRA, YSYEKL. The chain's CDR3 is CASSQDQSGAYEQYF. In DNA form, the CDR3 reads TGCGCCAGCAGCCAAGACCAAAGCGGGGCCTACGAGCAGTACTTC.

This clone was seen just once. The rearrangement links TRBV5-4 to TRBJ2-1, with 8 positions matching TRBD2. In germline, CDR1 is SGHNT, CDR2 YYREEE (reference sequence). This CDR3 spans 18 amino acids. The ends lost 0 bases at V and 3 bases at J; junction bases unmatched: 11. The CDR3, as DNA: TGTGCCAGCAGCTTGGGGCCCACGGGAGGGGAGTTCTACAATGAGCAGTTCTTC. Protein: CASSLGPTGGEFYNEQFF.

The rearrangement joins TRBV2 to TRBJ1-6; possibly TRBD1 for D (5 bases). The CDR3 has 15 residues. The V end was cut by 6 bases, the J end by 4 bases, with 13 bases between. Per the germline V gene, CDR1 is SNHLY and CDR2 is FYNNEI. This CDR3 is CASSGFGGYNSPLHF. DNA of the CDR3: TGTGCCAGCAGCGGCTTCGGGGGATATAATTCACCCCTCCACTTT.

This chain joins TRBV6-5 and TRBJ1-2; D gene uncertain. Germline V lookup: CDR1 MNHEY, CDR2 SVGAGI. CDR3 length: 16 amino acids. Trimming took 2 bases from V and 2 from J, leaving 15 bases between them. In DNA form, the CDR3 reads TGTGCCAGCAGTTACCCCGGGTCAGTCCCCAACTATGGCTACACCTTC. This gives the protein CASSYPGSVPNYGYTF.

This clone was seen only once. This chain connects TRBV28 to TRBJ2-1; 11 positions agree with TRBD2. The CDR3 runs 15 residues. Germline V gene data show CDR1 as MDHEN and CDR2 as SYDVKM. Trimming at V came to 6 bases and at J to 5 bases, leaving 6 bases not matched to a gene. In DNA form, the CDR3 reads TGTGCCAGCAGCATACTAGCGGGGGTGGACAATGAGCAGTTCTTC. It specifies CASSILAGVDNEQFF.

The chain has TRBV9 and TRBJ2-1, with D possibly matching TRBD1 (5 bases). The CDR3 is 15 amino acids. Germline-derived CDR1 and CDR2 are SGDLS and YYNGEE. V dropped 0 bases and J dropped 5 bases, with 12 bases sitting between them. CDR3 bases: TGTGCCAGCAGCGTAGATGTATGGACACACAATGAGCAGTTCTTC. It yields the protein CASSVDVWTHNEQFF.

The chain links TRBV6-1 to TRBJ2-5, with D hard to call. The J call may be mistaken, given a closer DNA end match to TRBJ2-7. This CDR3 comprises 12 residues. Germline V gives CDR1 MNHNS, CDR2 SASEGT. CDR3 in DNA: TGTGCCAGCAGTGAAGCTTGGGGCGAGCAGTACTTC. Translated, it gives CASSEAWGEQYF.

This clone was counted once. This CDR3 fails to terminate in the conserved phenylalanine or tryptophan, so it likely reflects a read error. V and J are TRBV7-3 and TRBJ1-1, with D perhaps matching TRBD1 (5 bases). The CDR3 has 14 residues. V dropped 5 bases and J dropped 2 bases, with 12 bases sitting between them. CDR1 is SGHTA and CDR2 is FQGTGA in the germline V gene. Here the CDR3 DNA reads TGTGCCAGCAGCAAAACGGGGGGAAACACTGAAGCTTTCTCT. Its protein product is CASSKTGGNTEAFS.

The chain employs TRBV6-5 and TRBJ1-3; D may be TRBD1 (6 bases). Germline values: CDR1 MNHEY, CDR2 SVGAGI. The CDR3 is 14 residues long. V dropped 4 bases and J dropped 1 base, with 8 bases sitting between them. The CDR3 is CASSSGQSGNTIYF. The CDR3 region has the DNA TGTGCCAGCAGTTCCGGACAGTCTGGAAACACCATATATTTT.

This sequence joins TRBV6-5 and TRBJ1-3; 10 bases match TRBD1. Trimming took 0 bases from V and 4 from J; bases not matched to a gene: 3. CDR3 size: 16 residues. Germline lookup yields CDR1 MNHEY and CDR2 SVGAGI. The CDR3: CASSYSGTGAGNTIYF. Here the CDR3 DNA reads TGTGCCAGCAGTTACTCAGGGACAGGGGCCGGAAACACCATATATTTT.